The source of this T cell receptor (beta chain) is a study of blood T cell repertoires in COVID-19. At the level of the study: COVID-19 samples, acute and convalescent, were from the United States, Italy and Spain. PBMCs, B-cell-depleted T cells, or T cells were the source of the cDNA or gDNA that made up the material.

Only a few counts were recorded for this clone. Germline loops: CDR1 LNHDA, CDR2 SQIVND (reference sequence). CDR3 length: 13 residues. V dropped 7 bases and J dropped 6 bases, with 15 bases sitting between them. In the source study's methods: Amplifying reference gene primers gave estimates of nucleated cell counts. Using immunoSEQ multiplex PCR, the repertoire was profiled, and TCRdb retains in-frame clones only, with some absent. D and trimming were read from the DNA, whereas the V and J calls and clone size are those reported in that table. The sample records 200,000 to 300,000 clones, about four fifths being singletons.

The chain couples TRBV19 to TRBJ1-1; D might be TRBD1 (5 bases). The sample consisted of peripheral blood. This receptor was taken from a woman younger than 30 with acute or convalescent COVID-19. CDR3 sequence (DNA): TGTGCCAGTACCTCAATGGGAGGGGCTGAAGCTTTCTTT. Residues: CASTSMGGAEAFF.